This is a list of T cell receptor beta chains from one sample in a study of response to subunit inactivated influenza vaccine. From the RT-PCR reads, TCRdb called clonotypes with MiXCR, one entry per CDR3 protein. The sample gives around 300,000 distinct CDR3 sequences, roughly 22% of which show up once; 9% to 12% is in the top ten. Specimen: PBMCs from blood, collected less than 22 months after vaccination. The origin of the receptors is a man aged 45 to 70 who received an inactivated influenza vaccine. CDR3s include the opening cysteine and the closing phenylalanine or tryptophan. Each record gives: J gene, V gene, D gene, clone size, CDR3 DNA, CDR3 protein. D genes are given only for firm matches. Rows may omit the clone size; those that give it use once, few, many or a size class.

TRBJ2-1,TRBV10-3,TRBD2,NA,TGTGCCATCAATTCCGGGCTAGCGGGAGGCAGCTCCTACAATGAGCAGTTCTTC,CAINSGLAGGSSYNEQFF
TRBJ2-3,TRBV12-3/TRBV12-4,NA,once,TGTGCCAGCAGAGGACCTTCAGTACCTAGCACAGATACGCAGTATTTT,CASRGPSVPSTDTQYF
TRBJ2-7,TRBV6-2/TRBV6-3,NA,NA,TGTGCCAGCAGTTACTCGTACGAGGGTAGGGAAACCTACGAGCAGTACTTC,CASSYSYEGRETYEQYF
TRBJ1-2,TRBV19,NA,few,TGTGCCAGTAGTAACATGCGTGGCTACACCTTC,CASSNMRGYTF
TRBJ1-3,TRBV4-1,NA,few,TGCGCCAGCAGCCAGACTCCCCAGGGTCTTCCTTTTATCTCTGGAAACACCATATATTTT,CASSQTPQGLPFISGNTIYF
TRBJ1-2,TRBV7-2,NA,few,TGTGCCAGCAGCCAAGGACAGTTTTATGGCTACACCTTC,CASSQGQFYGYTF
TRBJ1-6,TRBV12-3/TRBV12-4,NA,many,TGTGCCAGCAGCGCGACGACAGGTTCACCCCTCCACTTT,CASSATTGSPLHF
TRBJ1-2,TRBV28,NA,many,TGTGCCAGCACTGGACCGTTTGCTGGCTACACCTTC,CASTGPFAGYTF
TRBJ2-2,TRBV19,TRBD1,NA,TGTGCCAGTAGTAGGACAGGGGTTGACACCGGGGAGCTGTTTTTT,CASSRTGVDTGELFF
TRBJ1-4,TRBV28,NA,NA,TGTGCCAGCAGTTTTGTCCTACAGGCGGATGAAAAACTGTTTTTT,CASSFVLQADEKLFF
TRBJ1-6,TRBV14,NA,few,TGTGCCAGCAGCCAAGATAAGCATAATAATTCACCCCTCCACTTT,CASSQDKHNNSPLHF
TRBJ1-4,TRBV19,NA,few,TGTGCCAGTAGTATAGACCGCGGCGGGCGACGGGAAAAACTGTTTTTT,CASSIDRGGRREKLFF
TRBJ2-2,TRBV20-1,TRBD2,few,TGCAGTGCTAGCAGCCTAGCGGGGAACACCGGGGAGCTGTTTTTT,CSASSLAGNTGELFF
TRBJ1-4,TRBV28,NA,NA,TGTGCCAGCAGCCCTGCCCCGGGTAGGGGAATAGGAAAACTGTTTTTT,CASSPAPGRGIGKLFF
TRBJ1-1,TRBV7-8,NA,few,TGTGCCAGCAGAGGGGGGGCGGACACTGAAGCTTTCTTT,CASRGGADTEAFF
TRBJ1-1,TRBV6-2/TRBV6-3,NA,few,TGTGCCAGCAGTTACTATTTCGTGAACACTGAAGCTTTCTTT,CASSYYFVNTEAFF
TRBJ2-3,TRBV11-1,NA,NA,TGTGCCAGCAGTTTGGGGCCCGGCGGCAATTCTCGCACAGATACGCAGTATTTT,CASSLGPGGNSRTDTQYF
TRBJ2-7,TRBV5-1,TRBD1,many,TGCGCCAGCAGCTTGGAAGGGACAGGCCACGAGCAGTACTTC,CASSLEGTGHEQYF
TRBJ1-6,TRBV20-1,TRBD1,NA,TGCAGTGCTAGAGATCTACTCTTTGTGGGACAGGATAATTCACCCCTCCACTTT,CSARDLLFVGQDNSPLHF
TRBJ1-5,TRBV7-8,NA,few,TGTGCCAGCAGCCTATCCATACAGCCCCAGCATTTT,CASSLSIQPQHF
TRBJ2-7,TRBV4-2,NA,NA,TGTGCCAGCAGCCAAACCTCCGGGACAAATTCCTACGAGCAGTACTTC,CASSQTSGTNSYEQYF
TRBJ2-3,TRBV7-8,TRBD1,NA,TGTGCCAGCAGCTTCGACAGGGTTGGGGCAGATACGCAGTATTTT,CASSFDRVGADTQYF
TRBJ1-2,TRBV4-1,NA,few,TGCGCCAGCAGCCAGGGAGGAGGGGGATCTGGTGGCTACACCTTC,CASSQGGGGSGGYTF
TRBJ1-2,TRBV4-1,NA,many,TGCGCCAGCAGCCAAGGGGGGTCCGTAGATGGCTACACCTTC,CASSQGGSVDGYTF
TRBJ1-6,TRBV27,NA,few,TGTGCCAGCAGCCGAACGATCTATTCACCCCTCCACTTT,CASSRTIYSPLHF
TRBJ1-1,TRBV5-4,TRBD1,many,TGTGCCAGCAGCACCAGGGACAGGGGTAGGAACACTGAAGCTTTCTTT,CASSTRDRGRNTEAFF
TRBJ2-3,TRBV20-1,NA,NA,TGCAGTGCCACCGTCGGGGGGACAGACAATACGCAGTATTTT,CSATVGGTDNTQYF
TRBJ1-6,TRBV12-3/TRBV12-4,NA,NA,TGTGCCAGCAGTTTAACGGGGGCGCAAAATTCACCCCTCCACTTT,CASSLTGAQNSPLHF
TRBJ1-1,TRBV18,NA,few,TGTGCCAGCTCACGGGACACTCTCGCTGAAGCTTTCTTT,CASSRDTLAEAFF
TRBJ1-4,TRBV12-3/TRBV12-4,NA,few,TGTGCCAGCAGCCGCACTAATGAAAAACTGTTTTTT,CASSRTNEKLFF
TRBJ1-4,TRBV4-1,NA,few,TGCGCCAGCAGCCAAGATGAGGAGTTGGGAGGAGGGGAAAAACTGTTTTTT,CASSQDEELGGGEKLFF
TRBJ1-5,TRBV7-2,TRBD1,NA,TGTGCCAGCAGCCCATCAGGGGGCCATCAGCCCCAGCATTTT,CASSPSGGHQPQHF
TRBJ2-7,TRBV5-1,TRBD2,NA,TGCGCCAGCAGCTTTAATCCAGCGGGAGGCTACGAGCAGTACTTC,CASSFNPAGGYEQYF
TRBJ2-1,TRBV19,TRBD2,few,TGTGCCAGTTTGCCTAGCGGGATACAACGTTACAATGAGCAGTTCTTC,CASLPSGIQRYNEQFF
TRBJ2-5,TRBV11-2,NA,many,TGTGCCAGCAGCCGGGACATCCTTGGGGGGACCCAGTACTTC,CASSRDILGGTQYF
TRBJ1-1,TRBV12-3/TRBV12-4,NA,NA,TGTGCCAGCAGGGCCAGGGAGAACACTGAAGCTTTCTTT,CASRARENTEAFF
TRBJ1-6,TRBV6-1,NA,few,TGTGCCAGCAGTGAACAAAAGGGGATCAATTCACCCCTCCACTTT,CASSEQKGINSPLHF
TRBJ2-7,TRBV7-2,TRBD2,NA,TGTGCCAGCAGCCCTCGGACTAGCGGACTCTACGAGCAGTACTTC,CASSPRTSGLYEQYF
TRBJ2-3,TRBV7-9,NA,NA,TGTGCCAGCAGCCCAGCCGGCGGGGTTAGGTATACGCAGTATTTT,CASSPAGGVRYTQYF
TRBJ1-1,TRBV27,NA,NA,TGTGCCAGCAGTTTATCGGGCAGTTCTGAAGCTTTCTTT,CASSLSGSSEAFF
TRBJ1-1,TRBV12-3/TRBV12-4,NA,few,TGTGCCAGCAGCCACCAGTACCTTGACACTGAAGCTTTCTTT,CASSHQYLDTEAFF
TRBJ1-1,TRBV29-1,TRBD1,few,TGCAGCGTTGGGGGGGACAGGGCGGCTTTCTTT,CSVGGDRAAFF
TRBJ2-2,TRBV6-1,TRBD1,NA,TGTGCCAGCAGCCCCCAGGGGGCATACACCGGGGAGCTGTTTTTT,CASSPQGAYTGELFF
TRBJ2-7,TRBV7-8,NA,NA,TGTGCCAGCAGCTTCCGGGACTCTCCATCCTACGAGCAGTACTTC,CASSFRDSPSYEQYF
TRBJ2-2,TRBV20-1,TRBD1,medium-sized,TGCAGTGCTAGAGAGGACAGGGGCTCAGAAGTCACCGGGGAGCTGTTTTTT,CSAREDRGSEVTGELFF
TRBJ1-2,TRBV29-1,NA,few,TGCAGCGCCTCGCGGGGGGAAGGGGACACCTTC,CSASRGEGDTF
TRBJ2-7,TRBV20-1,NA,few,TGCAGTGCTAGAGATCCGGGGAAGACCTACGAGCAGTACTTC,CSARDPGKTYEQYF
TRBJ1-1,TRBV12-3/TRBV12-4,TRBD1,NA,TGTGCCAGCAGTTACGGACAGGCGGGCACTGAAGCTTTCTTT,CASSYGQAGTEAFF
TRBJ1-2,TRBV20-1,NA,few,TGCAGTGCTAGAGGGGTCATTCACAACTATGGCTACACCTTC,CSARGVIHNYGYTF
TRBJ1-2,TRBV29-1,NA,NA,TGCAGCGTTCCTCCGGACAGCAGGGGCGACTATGGCTACACCTTC,CSVPPDSRGDYGYTF
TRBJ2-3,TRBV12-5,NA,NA,TGTGCTAGTGGTTTGATCCTCGGAACTAGCATACAAACGCAGTATTTT,CASGLILGTSIQTQYF
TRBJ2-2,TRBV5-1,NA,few,TGCGCCAGCAGCCCATTGACAGGAACGAACACCGGGGAGCTGTTTTTT,CASSPLTGTNTGELFF
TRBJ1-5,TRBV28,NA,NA,TGTGCCAGCATCCCGACGGACGGCTACAATCAGCCCCAGCATTTT,CASIPTDGYNQPQHF
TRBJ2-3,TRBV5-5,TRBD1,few,TGTGCCAGCAGTCCCACCGGGACAGGAATTTTCACAGATACGCAGTATTTT,CASSPTGTGIFTDTQYF
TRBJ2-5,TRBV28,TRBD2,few,TGTGCCAGCAGTTTAAGTACTAGCGGGAGCATTCGAGAGACCCAGTACTTC,CASSLSTSGSIRETQYF